A selection of T cell receptor beta chains follows, all from one sample in a study of regulatory T cells in long-lasting Graves disease. TCRdb reprocessed the multiplex PCR reads with MiXCR, giving one entry per CDR3 protein. The table includes about 540,000 distinct CDR3 sequences, about 14% detected once. The sample was also linked to a second study, of T cells in Graves' hyperthyroidism and ophthalmopathy.

The sequencing used peripheral blood mononuclear cells (PBMCs), collected at new diagnosis, from a patient treated with antithyroid drugs. The receptors were gathered from a man in his thirties or forties with Graves disease. CDR3s include the opening cysteine and the closing phenylalanine or tryptophan. Each record gives: clone size, V gene, J gene, D gene, CDR3 protein, CDR3 DNA. The D gene is left open where the match is weak. A clone size is listed for some rows: how often the clone was seen (once, few, many), or a class if it is expanded.

clone_size: NA; v_call: TRBV27; j_call: TRBJ2-2; d_call: NA; cdr3_aa: CASRVGGRVGELFF; cdr3_nt: TGTGCCAGCAGGGTCGGGGGGCGAGTCGGGGAGCTGTTTTTT
clone_size: few; v_call: TRBV24-1; j_call: TRBJ2-7; d_call: TRBD1; cdr3_aa: CATSRTGTYEQYF; cdr3_nt: TGTGCCACCAGTAGGACAGGGACCTACGAGCAGTACTTC
clone_size: few; v_call: TRBV18; j_call: TRBJ2-3; d_call: NA; cdr3_aa: CASSPPIGWGTDTQYF; cdr3_nt: TGTGCCAGCTCACCACCTATCGGGTGGGGCACAGATACGCAGTATTTT
clone_size: NA; v_call: TRBV10-1; j_call: TRBJ2-5; d_call: TRBD2; cdr3_aa: CASSEQRGQGETQYF; cdr3_nt: TGCGCCAGCAGTGAACAGCGGGGGCAGGGGGAGACCCAGTACTTC
clone_size: few; v_call: TRBV5-1; j_call: TRBJ1-6; d_call: NA; cdr3_aa: CASSLEPGSNSPLHF; cdr3_nt: TGCGCCAGCAGCTTGGAGCCAGGATCTAATTCACCCCTCCACTTT
clone_size: many; v_call: TRBV30; j_call: TRBJ1-5; d_call: NA; cdr3_aa: CAWSVDKNQPQHF; cdr3_nt: TGTGCCTGGAGTGTTGACAAGAATCAGCCCCAGCATTTT
clone_size: many; v_call: TRBV12-3/TRBV12-4; j_call: TRBJ2-6; d_call: NA; cdr3_aa: CASSIPRTEWSSGANVLTF; cdr3_nt: TGTGCCAGCAGTATCCCAAGGACGGAGTGGAGCTCTGGGGCCAACGTCCTGACTTTC
clone_size: many; v_call: TRBV6-5; j_call: TRBJ2-7; d_call: TRBD1; cdr3_aa: CASSYSDRGPYEQYF; cdr3_nt: TGTGCCAGCAGTTACTCGGACAGGGGCCCCTACGAGCAGTACTTC
clone_size: many; v_call: TRBV15; j_call: TRBJ2-3; d_call: NA; cdr3_aa: CATSKGSDTDTQYF; cdr3_nt: TGTGCCACCAGCAAGGGGTCAGACACAGATACGCAGTATTTT
clone_size: many; v_call: TRBV24-1; j_call: TRBJ2-6; d_call: TRBD1; cdr3_aa: CATSDFRTGSGANVLTF; cdr3_nt: TGTGCCACCAGTGATTTCAGGACAGGTTCTGGGGCCAACGTCCTGACTTTC
clone_size: NA; v_call: TRBV5-1; j_call: TRBJ2-5; d_call: TRBD2; cdr3_aa: CASSHGGVQETQYF; cdr3_nt: TGCGCCAGCAGCCATGGGGGGGTCCAAGAGACCCAGTACTTC
clone_size: many; v_call: TRBV6-1; j_call: TRBJ2-7; d_call: NA; cdr3_aa: CATTGGAGLTYEQYF; cdr3_nt: TGTGCCACCACCGGTGGGGCAGGGCTAACCTACGAGCAGTACTTC
clone_size: many; v_call: TRBV7-9; j_call: TRBJ2-7; d_call: TRBD2; cdr3_aa: CASSASGRSYEQYF; cdr3_nt: TGTGCCAGCAGTGCTAGCGGGAGGAGTTACGAGCAGTACTTC
clone_size: many; v_call: TRBV30; j_call: TRBJ1-3; d_call: NA; cdr3_aa: CAWSVLPSSIRRNTIYF; cdr3_nt: TGTGCCTGGAGTGTACTTCCTTCCAGTATACGGCGAAACACCATATATTTT
clone_size: many; v_call: TRBV20-1; j_call: TRBJ2-2; d_call: TRBD2; cdr3_aa: CSARVGLAGGPYTGELFF; cdr3_nt: TGCAGTGCTAGAGTGGGACTAGCGGGAGGGCCGTACACCGGGGAGCTGTTTTTT
clone_size: many; v_call: TRBV7-8; j_call: TRBJ1-1; d_call: NA; cdr3_aa: CASSLEKLPGAAFF; cdr3_nt: TGTGCCAGCAGCTTAGAAAAGCTGCCGGGGGCAGCTTTCTTT
clone_size: many; v_call: TRBV5-6; j_call: TRBJ2-1; d_call: NA; cdr3_aa: CASSLGSPSSYNEQFF; cdr3_nt: TGTGCCAGCAGCTTGGGCTCCCCGAGCTCCTACAATGAGCAGTTCTTC
clone_size: few; v_call: TRBV29-1; j_call: TRBJ1-3; d_call: NA; cdr3_aa: CSVEPGSGNTTYF; cdr3_nt: TGCAGCGTTGAACCAGGCTCTGGAAACACCACATATTTT
clone_size: few; v_call: TRBV4-2; j_call: TRBJ2-3; d_call: NA; cdr3_aa: CASSQVIPSTDTQYF; cdr3_nt: TGTGCCAGCAGCCAAGTGATCCCCAGCACAGATACGCAGTATTTT
clone_size: few; v_call: TRBV20-1; j_call: TRBJ2-6; d_call: NA; cdr3_aa: CSAVLPSSGANVLTF; cdr3_nt: TGCAGTGCCGTACTCCCCAGCTCTGGGGCCAACGTCCTGACTTTC
clone_size: many; v_call: TRBV28; j_call: TRBJ1-2; d_call: NA; cdr3_aa: CASSSLGGSYGYTF; cdr3_nt: TGTGCCAGCAGCTCGTTAGGGGGGTCCTATGGCTACACCTTC
clone_size: many; v_call: TRBV2; j_call: TRBJ2-1; d_call: NA; cdr3_aa: CASSEGRGFFYNEQFF; cdr3_nt: TGTGCCAGCAGTGAAGGGAGAGGGTTTTTCTACAATGAGCAGTTCTTC
clone_size: few; v_call: TRBV5-1; j_call: TRBJ2-5; d_call: TRBD2; cdr3_aa: CASSSRGPGGETQYF; cdr3_nt: TGCGCCAGCAGCTCCCGGGGCCCGGGGGGAGAGACCCAGTACTTC
clone_size: few; v_call: TRBV3-1; j_call: TRBJ2-7; d_call: TRBD2; cdr3_aa: CASMPTSGRHEQYF; cdr3_nt: TGTGCCAGCATGCCGACTAGCGGGAGGCACGAGCAGTACTTC
clone_size: NA; v_call: TRBV7-8; j_call: TRBJ1-1; d_call: TRBD1; cdr3_aa: CASSLGQGPYLTEAFF; cdr3_nt: TGTGCCAGCAGCTTAGGACAGGGGCCTTATCTAACTGAAGCTTTCTTT
clone_size: many; v_call: TRBV20-1; j_call: TRBJ2-5; d_call: NA; cdr3_aa: CSAPWLGEETQYF; cdr3_nt: TGCAGTGCCCCCTGGCTGGGGGAAGAGACCCAGTACTTC
clone_size: many; v_call: TRBV2; j_call: TRBJ2-2; d_call: NA; cdr3_aa: CASRGGTGPGELFF; cdr3_nt: TGTGCCAGCCGCGGCGGGACGGGCCCCGGGGAGCTGTTTTTT
clone_size: NA; v_call: TRBV6-1; j_call: TRBJ2-5; d_call: TRBD1; cdr3_aa: CASSEQLATGSGQETQYF; cdr3_nt: TGTGCCAGCAGTGAACAGCTGGCGACAGGGTCGGGCCAAGAGACCCAGTACTTC
clone_size: NA; v_call: TRBV11-2; j_call: TRBJ2-5; d_call: TRBD2; cdr3_aa: CASSFTAGEGETQYF; cdr3_nt: TGTGCCAGCAGCTTCACAGCGGGAGAGGGAGAGACCCAGTACTTC
clone_size: NA; v_call: TRBV9; j_call: TRBJ1-1; d_call: NA; cdr3_aa: CASSAGISTEAFF; cdr3_nt: TGTGCCAGCAGCGCCGGGATTTCCACTGAAGCTTTCTTT
clone_size: NA; v_call: TRBV19; j_call: TRBJ1-5; d_call: NA; cdr3_aa: CASSEGHYSNQPQHF; cdr3_nt: TGTGCCAGTAGTGAAGGACACTATAGCAATCAGCCCCAGCATTTT
clone_size: many; v_call: TRBV7-9; j_call: TRBJ2-3; d_call: NA; cdr3_aa: CASSTRKWETDTQYF; cdr3_nt: TGTGCCAGCAGCACCCGAAAGTGGGAAACAGATACGCAGTATTTT
clone_size: once; v_call: TRBV5-1; j_call: TRBJ2-3; d_call: TRBD2; cdr3_aa: CASSLDGSGSRTDTQYF; cdr3_nt: TGCGCCAGCAGCTTGGATGGTAGCGGGAGCCGCACAGATACGCAGTATTTT
clone_size: many; v_call: TRBV7-9; j_call: TRBJ1-1; d_call: NA; cdr3_aa: CASSLDWDPEAFF; cdr3_nt: TGTGCCAGCAGCTTAGACTGGGACCCTGAAGCTTTCTTT
clone_size: many; v_call: TRBV2; j_call: TRBJ2-6; d_call: TRBD1; cdr3_aa: CASGQVRSGANVLTF; cdr3_nt: TGTGCCAGCGGACAGGTTCGCTCTGGGGCCAACGTCCTGACTTTC
clone_size: many; v_call: TRBV12-3/TRBV12-4; j_call: TRBJ2-1; d_call: NA; cdr3_aa: CASIPSGYNEQFF; cdr3_nt: TGTGCCAGCATCCCGTCTGGATACAATGAGCAGTTCTTC
clone_size: NA; v_call: TRBV20-1; j_call: TRBJ2-5; d_call: NA; cdr3_aa: CSALGVQETQYF; cdr3_nt: TGCAGTGCGTTGGGGGTCCAAGAGACCCAGTACTTC
clone_size: many; v_call: TRBV27; j_call: TRBJ2-3; d_call: NA; cdr3_aa: CASRPEGFRTDTQYF; cdr3_nt: TGTGCCAGCCGGCCCGAGGGGTTCAGAACAGATACGCAGTATTTT
clone_size: NA; v_call: TRBV19; j_call: TRBJ2-7; d_call: TRBD1; cdr3_aa: CASSILRTGVDEQYF; cdr3_nt: TGTGCCAGTAGTATTCTCCGGACAGGGGTGGACGAGCAGTACTTC
clone_size: NA; v_call: TRBV7-3; j_call: TRBJ2-1; d_call: NA; cdr3_aa: CASSLIPDRSSYNEQFF; cdr3_nt: TGTGCCAGCAGCTTAATCCCCGACCGGAGCTCCTACAATGAGCAGTTCTTC
clone_size: many; v_call: TRBV7-2; j_call: TRBJ2-7; d_call: NA; cdr3_aa: CASSLQRRGEQYF; cdr3_nt: TGTGCCAGCAGCTTGCAACGCCGGGGCGAGCAGTACTTC
clone_size: few; v_call: TRBV30; j_call: TRBJ1-5; d_call: TRBD1; cdr3_aa: CAWSPGGYQPQHF; cdr3_nt: TGTGCCTGGAGCCCAGGGGGGTATCAGCCCCAGCATTTT
clone_size: many; v_call: TRBV6-1; j_call: TRBJ2-7; d_call: TRBD2; cdr3_aa: CASRVSGTSYEQYF; cdr3_nt: TGTGCCAGCAGGGTTAGCGGGACCTCCTACGAGCAGTACTTC
clone_size: many; v_call: TRBV5-1; j_call: TRBJ1-1; d_call: NA; cdr3_aa: CASIGPGDTEAFF; cdr3_nt: TGCGCCAGCATTGGACCCGGGGACACTGAAGCTTTCTTT
clone_size: many; v_call: TRBV30; j_call: TRBJ1-2; d_call: NA; cdr3_aa: CAWSVEFKGLSRGYTF; cdr3_nt: TGTGCCTGGAGTGTAGAGTTTAAGGGTCTTAGCCGTGGCTACACCTTC
clone_size: NA; v_call: TRBV4-1; j_call: TRBJ2-3; d_call: NA; cdr3_aa: CASSRLSGLSSTDTQYF; cdr3_nt: TGCGCCAGCAGCCGGCTTTCGGGCCTCTCTAGCACAGATACGCAGTATTTT